Shown below are 30 T cell receptor beta chains from a single sample sequenced in a study of memory CD4+ T cells and cytomegalovirus serostatus. Profiling relied on immunoSEQ multiplex PCR, and the TCRdb table lists in-frame clones only, not all of them. The table includes tens of thousands of clones, roughly four fifths detected once. Single viable CD3+CD4+CD8-CD45RO+ cells were sorted as the memory CD4+ T cells. The sample was memory CD4+ T cells from blood. The origin of the receptors is an adult in good health and CMV-seronegative.

The chain links TRBV15 to TRBJ1-5; D is uncertain. The CDR3 spans 15 residues. Germline CDR1 is LNHNV and CDR2 is YYDKDF (reference sequence). V was trimmed by 1 base and J by 3 bases, leaving 10 bases between them. The CDR3 coding sequence is TGTGCCACCAGCAGAGGAGGCAGTAACAATCAGCCCCAGCATTTT. Protein: CATSRGGSNNQPQHF.

The rearrangement uses TRBV28 and TRBJ2-6; TRBD2 might be the D (6 bases). V was trimmed by 4 bases and J by 0 bases, leaving 16 bases between them. Germline values: CDR1 MDHEN, CDR2 SYDVKM. The CDR3 has 18 amino acids. In nucleotides, the CDR3 is TGTGCCAGCAGTTCCTCCCGGGGGACCTCCTCTGGGGCCAACGTCCTGACTTTC. Protein product: CASSSSRGTSSGANVLTF.

V is TRBV28 and J is TRBJ1-2, with D tentatively TRBD1 (6 bases). Per the germline V gene, CDR1 is MDHEN and CDR2 is SYDVKM. The V gene lost 2 bases and the J gene lost 5 bases, with 12 bases spanning the gap. This CDR3 comprises 14 residues. CDR3 in DNA: TGTGCCAGCAGTTTACCCGGCAGGGGTTATGGCTACACCTTC. Translated: CASSLPGRGYGYTF.

The V call is TRBV4-3, the J call TRBJ2-7; no clear D. The CDR3 length is 15 residues. Per the germline V gene, CDR1 is LGHNA and CDR2 is YSLEER. Trimming cost V 0 bases and J 0 bases, with 9 bases left between them. The CDR3 DNA follows: TGCGCCAGCAGCCAAGAGAACGACAACTCCTACGAGCAGTACTTC. This codes for CASSQENDNSYEQYF.

The genes are TRBV7-9 and TRBJ2-4; 7 bases match TRBD2. CDR1 is SEHNR, CDR2 FQNEAQ, per germline (reference sequence). There are 15 residues in the CDR3. V lost 0 bases to trimming and J lost 8 bases; unmatched junction nucleotides: 7. The CDR3 region has the DNA TGTGCCAGCAGCTTAGCGCTTGGGAGGGACGACATTCAGTACTTC. This codes for CASSLALGRDDIQYF. Drawing the rest from reference TRBV7-9 and TRBJ2-4, the complete variable domain is DTGVSQNPRHKITKRGQNVTFRCDPISEHNRLYWYRQTLGQGPEFLTYFQNEAQLEKSRLLSDRFSAERPKGSFSTLEIQRTEQGDSAMYLCASSLALGRDDIQYFGAGTRLSVL.

The chain links TRBV28 to TRBJ1-3; 9 bases match TRBD1. The V gene's germline CDR1 is MDHEN and CDR2 SYDVKM. The CDR3 has 17 amino acids. The V and J ends lost 3 bases and 4 bases, in that order; junction bases with no gene match: 10. CDR3 nucleotide sequence: TGTGCCAGCAGTTTCCCCAAACAGGGGGCGCTCGGAAACACCATATATTTT. Encoded protein: CASSFPKQGALGNTIYF.

The J gene is TRBJ1-4, the V gene TRBV2; tentative D call: TRBD1 (6 bases). The CDR3 is 16 amino acids. Trimming stripped 6 bases from V and 4 bases from J, with 18 bases between. Germline V gene lookup returns CDR1 SNHLY and CDR2 FYNNEI. The CDR3 sequence: CASRRPPRDINEKLFF. Here the CDR3 DNA reads TGTGCCAGCAGGAGACCCCCTCGGGACATTAATGAAAAACTGTTTTTT.

In nucleotides, the CDR3 is TGTGCCAGCAGTGCGACAGGGCTTAATGAAAAACTGTTTTTT. Translation: CASSATGLNEKLFF. V gene TRBV2 combines with J gene TRBJ1-4; 7 nucleotides agree with TRBD1. The CDR3 length is 14 residues. Germline V gene lookup returns CDR1 SNHLY and CDR2 FYNNEI. The V segment lost 4 bases and the J segment 4 bases; nucleotides outside the gene matches: 3.

This clone was seen only once. The chain combines TRBV10-1 with TRBJ1-1; D remains unclear. Per the germline V gene, CDR1 is WNHNN and CDR2 is SYGVQD (reference sequence). The CDR3 has 21 residues. The germline V and J ends were trimmed by 7 bases and 7 bases, with 40 bases remaining between them. The CDR3 DNA sequence: TGCGCCAGCACCCCCTCACGGCGTACGCAATATAAAACTTTCGGAGGAGGTGAAGCTTTCTTT. It specifies CASTPSRRTQYKTFGGGEAFF.

The chain is built from TRBV5-4 and TRBJ1-4; a possible D gene is TRBD1 (6 bases). Germline CDR1 is SGHNT and CDR2 is YYREEE (reference sequence). Trimming took off 4 bases at V and 2 bases at J, with 12 bases between the two ends. The CDR3 consists of 15 residues. The CDR3 loop is CASSGRGGTNEKLFF. DNA for the CDR3: TGTGCCAGCAGCGGCAGAGGGGGGACTAATGAAAAACTGTTTTTT.

DNA of the CDR3: TGTGCCAGCAGCCTCCCCGGGAACTATGGCTACACCTTC. It is translated as CASSLPGNYGYTF. The chain recombines TRBV7-8 with TRBJ1-2; D is ambiguous. The CDR3 is 13 amino acids. The germline gives CDR1 SGHVS, CDR2 FQNEAQ. With 5 bases removed from V and 2 bases from J, the gap between germline ends came to 9 bases. The variable domain in full, completed from reference TRBV7-8 and TRBJ1-2, reads GAGVSQSPRYKVAKRGQDVALRCDPISGHVSLFWYQQALGQGPEFLTYFQNEAQLDKSGLPSDRFFAERPEGSVSTLKIQRTQQEDSAVYLCASSLPGNYGYTFGSGTRLTVV.

J is TRBJ2-3 and V is TRBV13; 12 bases are shared with TRBD2. V shed 3 bases, J shed 1 base, and the junction held 2 bases outside the gene matches. Germline CDR1 reads PRHDT; CDR2 reads FYEKMQ (reference sequence). This CDR3 is built from 16 residues. DNA of the CDR3: TGTGCCAGCAGCTTCCGGACTAGCGGGGGCACAGATACGCAGTATTTT. Its protein is CASSFRTSGGTDTQYF.

This rearrangement joins TRBV28 to TRBJ1-2; D not certain. Germline lookup yields CDR1 MDHEN and CDR2 SYDVKM. This CDR3 is 12 amino acids long. V was clipped by 3 bases and J by 2 bases, with 4 bases between them. CDR3 in amino acids: CASSLSNYGYTF. In nucleotides, the CDR3 is TGTGCCAGCAGTTTGTCGAACTATGGCTACACCTTC.

The rearrangement joins TRBV28 to TRBJ1-1; TRBD1 is a possible D gene (5 bases). Germline CDR1 reads MDHEN; CDR2 reads SYDVKM. Trimming cost V 5 bases and J 1 base, with 14 bases left between them. The CDR3 has 15 residues. CDR3 nucleotide sequence: TGTGCCAGCAGTGGTCGGGGGGGGTCGAACACTGAAGCTTTCTTT. This gives the protein CASSGRGGSNTEAFF.

This sequence joins TRBV19 and TRBJ2-7; 8 positions match TRBD2. This CDR3 is 15 amino acids long. Germline CDR1 LNHDA, CDR2 SQIVND (reference sequence). The J segment lost 0 bases and the V segment lost 3 bases, leaving 4 bases of the junction unmatched. Written as DNA, the CDR3 is TGTGCCAGTAGTATCCAGCGGGGGCCCTCCTACGAGCAGTACTTC. Encoded protein: CASSIQRGPSYEQYF.

This sequence joins TRBV6-5 and TRBJ2-2, with 8 positions matching TRBD2. CDR1 and CDR2 (germline): MNHEY, SVGAGI. V lost 5 bases to trimming and J lost 4 bases; unmatched junction nucleotides: 6. The CDR3 is made up of 15 amino acids. The chain's CDR3 is CASSNGLAATGELFF. CDR3 nucleotide sequence: TGTGCCAGCAGTAACGGACTAGCTGCCACCGGGGAGCTGTTTTTT.

The J gene is TRBJ1-1, the V gene TRBV14; D possibly corresponds to TRBD1 (5 bases). The V and J ends lost 1 base and 6 bases respectively, with 12 bases between them. Looked up from germline, CDR1 is SGHDN and CDR2 is FVKESK. This CDR3 region has 14 residues. The CDR3 here is CASSQVGLGAEAFF. CDR3 sequence (DNA): TGTGCCAGCAGCCAAGTGGGGCTGGGGGCTGAAGCTTTCTTT. Full variable domain (remainder filled in from reference TRBV14 and TRBJ1-1): EAGVTQFPSHSVIEKGQTVTLRCDPISGHDNLYWYRRVMGKEIKFLLHFVKESKQDESGMPNNRFLAERTGGTYSTLKVQPAELEDSGVYFCASSQVGLGAEAFFGQGTRLTVV.

The chain couples TRBV5-4 to TRBJ2-3, with D tentatively TRBD1 or TRBD2 (6 bases each). The CDR3 runs to 16 residues. The ends were cut back, 0 bases at V and 7 bases at J, with 18 bases in the middle. Germline-derived CDR1 and CDR2 are SGHNT and YYREEE (reference sequence). The CDR3 DNA is TGTGCCAGCAGCTTGGGAGGTCGACAGGCGGGGAATACGCAGTATTTT. This sequence encodes CASSLGGRQAGNTQYF.

The gene calls are TRBV5-8 and TRBJ1-2; D ambiguous. From germline, CDR1 is SGHTS and CDR2 YDEGEE. CDR3 length: 14 residues. The V gene lost 1 base and the J gene lost 3 bases, with 10 bases spanning the gap. CDR3 residues: CASSLNSRHYGYTF. The CDR3, as DNA: TGTGCCAGCAGCTTGAATAGCAGACACTATGGCTACACCTTC. The complete variable domain, with remaining parts taken from reference TRBV5-8 and TRBJ1-2, reads EAGVTQSPTHLIKTRGQQATLRCSPISGHTSVYWYQQALGLGLQFLLWYDEGEERNRGNFPPRFSGRQFPNYSSELNVNALELEDSALYLCASSLNSRHYGYTFGSGTRLTVV.

The chain couples TRBV10-1 to TRBJ2-1; D uncertain. The CDR3 contains 13 residues. From germline, CDR1 is WNHNN and CDR2 SYGVQD (reference sequence). The V and J ends lost 3 bases and 7 bases respectively, with 10 bases between them. The CDR3 sequence is CASSDWTVNEQFF. The CDR3, as DNA: TGCGCCAGCAGTGATTGGACGGTAAATGAGCAGTTCTTC.

The rearrangement uses TRBV7-2 and TRBJ1-2; possible D gene TRBD1, 6 bases. Trimming removed 5 bases at V and 4 bases at J, with 17 bases between. From germline, CDR1 is SGHTA and CDR2 FQGNSA. The CDR3 totals 15 residues. CDR3 sequence: CASSPRGGAGYGYTF. The CDR3 region has the DNA TGTGCCAGCAGCCCCCGCGGGGGGGCTGGCTATGGCTACACCTTC.

This chain uses TRBV18 with TRBJ1-2; D gene uncertain. The germline gives CDR1 KGHSH, CDR2 LQKENI. The CDR3 sequence is 13 residues long. V lost 2 bases and J 4 bases, leaving 8 bases between the germline ends. The CDR3 loop is CASSPTDSYGYTF. DNA for the CDR3: TGTGCCAGCTCACCAACAGATAGCTATGGCTACACCTTC.

There are a few counts of this clone. The chain joins TRBV9 to TRBJ1-4; TRBD1 aligns across 8 bases. Germline V gene data show CDR1 as SGDLS and CDR2 as YYNGEE. V lost 4 bases to trimming and J lost 4 bases; unmatched junction nucleotides: 9. The CDR3 is 16 residues long. The CDR3 is CASSLRDRPLNEKLFF. The CDR3 DNA is TGTGCCAGCAGCCTACGGGACAGGCCTCTTAATGAAAAACTGTTTTTT.

This rearrangement joins TRBV7-9 to TRBJ2-1; no clear D. The germline V gene encodes CDR1 SEHNR and CDR2 FQNEAQ (reference sequence). V shed 9 bases and J shed 4 bases, with 7 bases lying between them. This CDR3 spans 11 amino acids. The CDR3 DNA is TGTGCCAGTCACAGATACAATGAGCAGTTCTTC. Its translation: CASHRYNEQFF.

The V gene is TRBV7-8, the J gene TRBJ1-1, with TRBD1 matching 7 bases. This CDR3 has 14 residues. The V gene's germline CDR1 is SGHVS and CDR2 FQNEAQ. The V and J ends lost 0 bases and 5 bases, in that order; junction bases with no gene match: 3. The DNA for the CDR3 is TGTGCCAGCAGCTTAGCAGGGGGCTTTACTGAAGCTTTCTTT. This codes for CASSLAGGFTEAFF.

This clone was seen only a few times. J is TRBJ2-4 and V is TRBV6-1; no clear D. Germline V CDR1 and CDR2: MNHNS, SASEGT. The CDR3 has 13 amino acids. V dropped 10 bases and J dropped 5 bases, with 15 bases sitting between them. DNA of the CDR3: TGTGCCACCGGAAGGCAGTCCCAAAACATTCAGTACTTC. Its translation is CATGRQSQNIQYF.

J is TRBJ2-7 and V is TRBV9, with TRBD2 matching over 12 bases. This CDR3 region has 14 residues. Germline trimming cut 2 bases from V and 5 bases from J; bases unmatched to any gene: 2. Germline V gives CDR1 SGDLS, CDR2 YYNGEE. The CDR3 region is CASSVGLAGHEQYF. The CDR3, as DNA: TGTGCCAGCAGCGTTGGACTAGCGGGGCACGAGCAGTACTTC.

The chain is built from TRBV7-8 and TRBJ2-1, with 12 bases matching TRBD2. The CDR3 is made up of 15 amino acids. V gave up 5 bases and J gave up 8 bases; unmatched junction bases: 7. Germline lookup yields CDR1 SGHVS and CDR2 FQNEAQ. CDR3 loop: CASSLTSGGSDEQFF. The CDR3 DNA sequence: TGTGCCAGCAGCCTGACTAGCGGGGGAAGCGATGAGCAGTTCTTC.

This chain uses TRBV2 with TRBJ2-7, with D perhaps matching TRBD1 (6 bases). CDR1 is SNHLY and CDR2 is FYNNEI in the germline V gene. This CDR3 spans 17 amino acids. The germline V and J ends were trimmed by 2 bases and 2 bases, with 19 bases remaining between them. The CDR3 is CASSEPPRQALTYEQYF. Here the CDR3 DNA reads TGTGCCAGCAGTGAACCCCCTAGACAGGCGCTCACCTACGAGCAGTACTTC.

V is TRBV5-4 and J is TRBJ2-7; 10 positions match TRBD1. The CDR3 consists of 15 residues. Germline V gene sequence: CDR1 SGHNT, CDR2 YYREEE (reference sequence). The ends lost 2 bases at V and 4 bases at J; junction bases unmatched: 6. This CDR3 is CASSFRTGGGYEQYF. The CDR3 DNA is TGTGCCAGCAGCTTCAGGACAGGGGGAGGGTACGAGCAGTACTTC. Looking up the rest from reference TRBV5-4 and TRBJ2-7 gives the full variable domain: ETGVTQSPTHLIKTRGQQVTLRCSSQSGHNTVSWYQQALGQGPQFIFQYYREEENGRGNFPPRFSGLQFPNYSSELNVNALELDDSALYLCASSFRTGGGYEQYFGPGTRLTVT.